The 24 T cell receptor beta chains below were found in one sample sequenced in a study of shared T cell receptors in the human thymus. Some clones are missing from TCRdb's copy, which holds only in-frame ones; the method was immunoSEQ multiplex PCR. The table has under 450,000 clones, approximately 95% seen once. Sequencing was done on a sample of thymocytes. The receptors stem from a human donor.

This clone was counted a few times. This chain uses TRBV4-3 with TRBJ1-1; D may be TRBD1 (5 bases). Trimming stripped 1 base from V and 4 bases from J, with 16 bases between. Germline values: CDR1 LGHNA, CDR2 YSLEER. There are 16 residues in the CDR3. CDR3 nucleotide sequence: TGCGCCAGCAGCCAAGCTTCGACGTCGCAGGGCACTGAAGCTTTCTTT. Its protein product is CASSQASTSQGTEAFF.

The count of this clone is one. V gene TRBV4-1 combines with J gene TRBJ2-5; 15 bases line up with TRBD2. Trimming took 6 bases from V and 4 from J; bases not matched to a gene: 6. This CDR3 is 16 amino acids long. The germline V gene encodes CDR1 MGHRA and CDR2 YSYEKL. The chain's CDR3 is CASRGLAGGKGETQYF. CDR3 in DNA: TGCGCCAGCAGGGGACTAGCGGGAGGTAAAGGAGAGACCCAGTACTTC.

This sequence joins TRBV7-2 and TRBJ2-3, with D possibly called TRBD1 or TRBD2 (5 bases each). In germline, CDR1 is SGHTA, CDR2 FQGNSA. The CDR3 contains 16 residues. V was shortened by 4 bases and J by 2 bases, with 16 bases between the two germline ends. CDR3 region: CASSSPYMGDTDTQYF. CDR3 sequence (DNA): TGTGCCAGCAGCTCACCCTACATGGGGGACACAGATACGCAGTATTTT. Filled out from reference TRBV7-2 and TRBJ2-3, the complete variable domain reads GAGVSQSPSNKVTEKGKDVELRCDPISGHTALYWYRQSLGQGLEFLIYFQGNSAPDKSGLPSDRFSAERTGGSVSTLTIQRTQQEDSAVYLCASSSPYMGDTDTQYFGPGTRLTVL.

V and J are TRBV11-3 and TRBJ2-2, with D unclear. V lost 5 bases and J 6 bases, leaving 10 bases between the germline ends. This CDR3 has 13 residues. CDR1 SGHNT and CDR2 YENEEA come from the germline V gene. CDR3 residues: CASSPRVPGELFF. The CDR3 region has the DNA TGTGCCAGCAGCCCGAGAGTACCCGGGGAGCTGTTTTTT.

CDR3 bases: TGTGCCAGCAGCGACTACAGGTACGAGCAGTACTTC. Residues: CASSDYRYEQYF. The chain couples TRBV11-1 to TRBJ2-5, with D perhaps given as TRBD1 or TRBD2 (5 bases each). With the DNA end fitting TRBJ2-7 better, the J assignment may be wrong. This CDR3 has 12 amino acids. Germline CDR1 and CDR2: SGHAT and FQDESV (reference sequence).

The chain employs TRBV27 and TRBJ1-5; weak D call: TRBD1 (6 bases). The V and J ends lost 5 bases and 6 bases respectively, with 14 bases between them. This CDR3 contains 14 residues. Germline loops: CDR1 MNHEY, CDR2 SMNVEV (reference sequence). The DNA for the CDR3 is TGTGCCAGCAGTCTCACCTGGGACACTCAGCCCCAGCATTTT. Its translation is CASSLTWDTQPQHF.

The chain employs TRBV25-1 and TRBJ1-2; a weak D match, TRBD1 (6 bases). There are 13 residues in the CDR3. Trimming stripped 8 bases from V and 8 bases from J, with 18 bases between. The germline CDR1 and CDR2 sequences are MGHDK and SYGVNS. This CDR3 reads CASGPEQGKGYTF. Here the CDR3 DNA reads TGTGCCAGCGGTCCCGAGCAGGGGAAAGGCTACACCTTC.

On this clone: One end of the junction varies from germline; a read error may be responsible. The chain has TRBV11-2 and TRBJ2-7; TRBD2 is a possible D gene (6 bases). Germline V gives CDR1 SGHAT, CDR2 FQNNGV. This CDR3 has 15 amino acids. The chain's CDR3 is CASSLGLEISHEQYF. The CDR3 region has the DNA TGTGCCAGCAGCTTAGGACTAGAGATCTCCCACGAGCAGTACTTC.

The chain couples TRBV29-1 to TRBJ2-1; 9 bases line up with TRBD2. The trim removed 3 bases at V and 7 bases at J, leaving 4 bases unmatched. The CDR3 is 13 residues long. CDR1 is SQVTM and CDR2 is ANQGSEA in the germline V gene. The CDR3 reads CSVDGLALNEQFF. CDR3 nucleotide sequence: TGCAGCGTTGATGGACTAGCGTTGAATGAGCAGTTCTTC.

The CDR3 sequence is CASSLSVRVGEQYF. CDR3 DNA: TGCGCCAGCAGCCTTTCGGTGAGGGTGGGGGAGCAGTACTTC. The chain joins TRBV4-1 to TRBJ2-5, with D tentatively TRBD1 or TRBD2 (5 bases each). Per the germline V gene, CDR1 is MGHRA and CDR2 is YSYEKL. Trimming took 4 bases from V and 11 from J, leaving 20 bases between them. The CDR3 runs to 14 residues.

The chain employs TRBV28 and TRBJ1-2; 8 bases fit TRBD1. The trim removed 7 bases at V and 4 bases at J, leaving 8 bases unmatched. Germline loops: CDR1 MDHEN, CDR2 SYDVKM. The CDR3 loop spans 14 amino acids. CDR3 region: CASTQGQGLYGYTF. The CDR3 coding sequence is TGTGCCAGCACCCAAGGACAGGGTCTCTATGGCTACACCTTC.

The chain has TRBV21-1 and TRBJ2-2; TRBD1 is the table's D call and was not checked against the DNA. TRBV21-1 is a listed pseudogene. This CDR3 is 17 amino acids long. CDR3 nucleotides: TGTGCCAGCAGCAAAGGGCCCTACCATGGGGCGGACGGGGAGCTGTTTTTT. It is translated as CASSKGPYHGADGELFF.

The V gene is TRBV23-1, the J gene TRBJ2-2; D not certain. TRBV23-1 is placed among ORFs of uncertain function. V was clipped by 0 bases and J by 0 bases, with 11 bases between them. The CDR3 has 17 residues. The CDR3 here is CASSQSIVRTNTGELFF. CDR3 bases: TGCGCCAGCAGTCAATCGATTGTTAGGACGAACACCGGGGAGCTGTTTTTT.

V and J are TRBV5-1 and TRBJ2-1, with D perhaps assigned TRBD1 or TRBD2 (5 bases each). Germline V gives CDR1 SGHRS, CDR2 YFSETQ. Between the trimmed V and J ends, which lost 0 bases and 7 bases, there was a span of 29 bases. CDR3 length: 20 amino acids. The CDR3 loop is CASSLVAAWGSAEAKNEQFF. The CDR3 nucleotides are TGCGCCAGCAGCTTGGTGGCCGCATGGGGGTCGGCGGAAGCGAAGAATGAGCAGTTCTTC.

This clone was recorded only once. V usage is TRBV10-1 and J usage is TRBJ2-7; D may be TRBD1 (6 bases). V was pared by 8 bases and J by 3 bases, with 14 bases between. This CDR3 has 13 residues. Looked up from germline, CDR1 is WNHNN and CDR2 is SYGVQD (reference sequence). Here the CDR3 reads CASLYRVSYEQYF. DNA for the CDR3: TGCGCCAGCTTATACAGGGTCAGCTACGAGCAGTACTTC.

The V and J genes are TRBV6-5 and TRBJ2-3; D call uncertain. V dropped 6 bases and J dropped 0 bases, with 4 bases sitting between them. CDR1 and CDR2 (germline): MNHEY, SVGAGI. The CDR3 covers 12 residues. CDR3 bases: TGTGCCAGCAGGGGAAGCACAGATACGCAGTATTTT. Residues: CASRGSTDTQYF.

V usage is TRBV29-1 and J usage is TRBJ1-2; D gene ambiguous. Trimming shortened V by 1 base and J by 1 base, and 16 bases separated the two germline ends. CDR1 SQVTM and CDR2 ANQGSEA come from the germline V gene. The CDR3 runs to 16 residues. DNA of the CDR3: TGCAGCGTTGAAGCACCCCTCCCCCAACTTAACTATGGCTACACCTTC. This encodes CSVEAPLPQLNYGYTF.

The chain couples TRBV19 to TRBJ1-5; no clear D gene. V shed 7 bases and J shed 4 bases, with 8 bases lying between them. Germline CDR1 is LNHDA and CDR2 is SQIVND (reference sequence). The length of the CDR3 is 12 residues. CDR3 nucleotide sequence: TGTGCCAGTACCCAAAGTAATCAGCCCCAGCATTTT. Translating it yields CASTQSNQPQHF. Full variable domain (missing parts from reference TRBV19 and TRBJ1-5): DGGITQSPKYLFRKEGQNVTLSCEQNLNHDAMYWYRQDPGQGLRLIYYSQIVNDFQKGDIAEGYSVSREKKESFPLTVTSAQKNPTAFYLCASTQSNQPQHFGDGTRLSIL.

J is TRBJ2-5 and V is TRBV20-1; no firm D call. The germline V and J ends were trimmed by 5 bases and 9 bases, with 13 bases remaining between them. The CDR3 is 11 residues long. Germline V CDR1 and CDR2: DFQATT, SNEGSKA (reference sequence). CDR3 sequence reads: CSALGDGAQYF. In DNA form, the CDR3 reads TGCAGTGCTTTGGGCGATGGAGCCCAGTACTTC.

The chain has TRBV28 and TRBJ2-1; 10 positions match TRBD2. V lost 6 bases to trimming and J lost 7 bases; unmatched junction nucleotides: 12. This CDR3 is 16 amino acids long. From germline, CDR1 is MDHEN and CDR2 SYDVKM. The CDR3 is CASRQIAGGPGNEQFF. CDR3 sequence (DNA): TGTGCCAGCAGGCAGATAGCGGGAGGCCCCGGAAATGAGCAGTTCTTC.

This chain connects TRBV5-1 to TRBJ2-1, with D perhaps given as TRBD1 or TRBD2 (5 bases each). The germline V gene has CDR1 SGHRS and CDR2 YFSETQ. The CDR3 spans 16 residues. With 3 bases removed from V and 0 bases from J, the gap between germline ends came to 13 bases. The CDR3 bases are TGCGCCAGCAGCTACCGGGGACGGAGCTCCTACAATGAGCAGTTCTTC. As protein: CASSYRGRSSYNEQFF. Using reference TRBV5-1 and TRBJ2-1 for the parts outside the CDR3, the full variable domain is KAGVTQTPRYLIKTRGQQVTLSCSPISGHRSVSWYQQTPGQGLQFLFEYFSETQRNKGNFPGRFSGRQFSNSRSEMNVSTLELGDSALYLCASSYRGRSSYNEQFFGPGTRLTVL.

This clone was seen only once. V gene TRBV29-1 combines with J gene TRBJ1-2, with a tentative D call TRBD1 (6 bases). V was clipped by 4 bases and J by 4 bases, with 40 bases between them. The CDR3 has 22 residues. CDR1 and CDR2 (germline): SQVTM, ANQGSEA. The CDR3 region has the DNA TGCAGCGTTGGGTGGGGTCGCCAGTCGGGCAGCCAGGGGAGGGCCCGGGGCTATGGCTACACCTTC. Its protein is CSVGWGRQSGSQGRARGYGYTF.

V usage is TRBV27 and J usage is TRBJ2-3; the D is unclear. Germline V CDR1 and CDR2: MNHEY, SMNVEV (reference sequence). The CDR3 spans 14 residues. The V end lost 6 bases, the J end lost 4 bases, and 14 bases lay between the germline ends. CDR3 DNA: TGTGCCAGCAGACACCATGGGGTCCCAGATACGCAGTATTTT. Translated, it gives CASRHHGVPDTQYF.

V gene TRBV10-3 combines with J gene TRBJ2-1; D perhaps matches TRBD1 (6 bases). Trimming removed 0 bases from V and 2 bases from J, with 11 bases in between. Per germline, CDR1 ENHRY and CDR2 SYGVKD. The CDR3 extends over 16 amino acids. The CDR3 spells CAISESRQEPYNEQFF. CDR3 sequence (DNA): TGTGCCATCAGTGAGTCGCGACAGGAACCCTACAATGAGCAGTTCTTC.